The source of this T cell receptor (beta chain) is a study of early stage breast cancer tumors. General study points: Blood repertoires resembled normal breast more than tumor.

For this clone: Its specificity is unknown.

The protocol was immunoSEQ multiplex PCR, while the TCRdb copy is restricted to in-frame clones and leaves out a portion. The sample carries around 71,000 clones, roughly three quarters recorded once. CDR3 length: 14 residues. Trimming removed 7 bases from V and 2 bases from J; junction bases left unmatched: 8. Germline V CDR1 and CDR2: MDHEN, SYDVKM. The sample consisted of blood. This TCR was sampled from a person between 55 and 69 years old with breast cancer. The V and J genes are TRBV28 and TRBJ2-7; TRBD2 aligns across 7 bases. This CDR3 reads CASKFTAGPYEQYF. The CDR3 DNA reads as TGTGCCAGCAAGTTCACAGCGGGACCCTACGAGCAGTACTTC.